The 9 T cell receptor beta chains presented below share a single source sample, sequenced in a study of CD8+ T cells in alopecia areata. Described treatment: oral pan-JAK inhibitor, 5-10 mg twice daily. The authors extracted RNA and reverse transcribed it into cDNA as the sequencing template. Libraries were prepared by immunoSEQ multiplex PCR; TCRdb keeps only in-frame clonotypes and omits some of them. The table lists over 150,000 clones, roughly 50% of them singletons. The sequencing here drew on CD8+ T cells sorted from blood, taken at week 24, from a patient treated with tofacitinib. Every receptor here comes from a human donor with alopecia areata.

The rearrangement joins TRBV15 to TRBJ2-1; 11 positions agree with TRBD2. Germline values: CDR1 LNHNV, CDR2 YYDKDF (reference sequence). Trimming at V came to 1 base and at J to 10 bases, leaving 9 bases not matched to a gene. This CDR3 is built from 16 residues. CDR3 sequence reads: CATSRVAGGLRTEQFF. The DNA for the CDR3 is TGTGCCACCAGCAGAGTAGCGGGGGGGCTAAGGACGGAGCAGTTCTTC.

The chain couples TRBV11-2 to TRBJ2-3, with a tentative D call TRBD1 (6 bases). V lost 7 bases and J 2 bases, leaving 13 bases between the germline ends. The CDR3 covers 14 residues. Germline CDR1 reads SGHAT; CDR2 reads FQNNGV. In DNA, the CDR3 is TGTGCCAGCACAGGGGCCCCCTCCACAGATACGCAGTATTTT. Its translation is CASTGAPSTDTQYF.

This clone was observed a handful of times. The chain carries TRBV7-9 and TRBJ2-7; TRBD1 agrees at 7 bases. CDR1 SEHNR and CDR2 FQNEAQ come from the germline V gene (reference sequence). Germline trimming cut 0 bases from V and 3 bases from J; bases unmatched to any gene: 5. The CDR3 spans 15 residues. This CDR3 is CASSLARTGHYEQYF. The CDR3 DNA follows: TGTGCCAGCAGCTTAGCCAGGACAGGACACTACGAGCAGTACTTC.

As to this clone: At one boundary the junction diverges from the germline segment, which might be a read error. The V gene is TRBV4-1, the J gene TRBJ2-5; 8 nucleotides match TRBD2. The V gene's germline CDR1 is MGHRA and CDR2 YSYEKL. The CDR3 totals 13 residues. DNA of the CDR3: TGTGCCAGCAGCCAGGGACTAGAAGAGACCCAGTACTTC. Encoded protein: CASSQGLEETQYF.

This chain uses TRBV27 with TRBJ2-2; D is ambiguous. The germline V gene has CDR1 MNHEY and CDR2 SMNVEV (reference sequence). Trimming stripped 6 bases from V and 3 bases from J, with 8 bases between. The CDR3 length is 13 residues. The DNA of the CDR3 is TGTGCCAGCAGGGAGAGCTACACCGGGGAGCTGTTTTTT. Protein: CASRESYTGELFF.

This clone turned up a few times. The gene calls are TRBV29-1 and TRBJ2-2, with D possibly matching TRBD1 (5 bases). Trimming shortened V by 7 bases and J by 3 bases, and 18 bases separated the two germline ends. Germline V gene sequence: CDR1 SQVTM, CDR2 ANQGSEA. This CDR3 region has 15 residues. The chain's CDR3 is CSALTADQYTGELFF. DNA of the CDR3: TGCAGCGCCCTGACAGCCGATCAATACACCGGGGAGCTGTTTTTT.

This clone was picked up a small number of times. J is TRBJ1-4 and V is TRBV6-5; D not resolved. Germline loops: CDR1 MNHEY, CDR2 SVGAGI. CDR3 length equals 15 residues. Trimming shortened V by 0 bases and J by 1 base, and 6 bases separated the two germline ends. The CDR3 protein is CASSYSRVTNEKLFF. The CDR3 nucleotides read TGTGCCAGCAGTTACTCTCGGGTAACTAATGAAAAACTGTTTTTT.

The chain has TRBV15 and TRBJ2-2; D unclear. Between the trimmed V and J ends, which lost 3 bases and 3 bases, there was a span of 8 bases. The CDR3 is 14 amino acids. The germline V gene encodes CDR1 LNHNV and CDR2 YYDKDF (reference sequence). The CDR3 loop reads CATSRYRDTGELFF. The CDR3 coding sequence is TGTGCCACCAGCAGGTACCGGGACACCGGGGAGCTGTTTTTT.

This chain connects TRBV11-2 to TRBJ2-1, with D perhaps matching TRBD2 (6 bases). The CDR3 has 17 residues. The germline V and J ends were trimmed by 5 bases and 0 bases, with 17 bases remaining between them. Germline values: CDR1 SGHAT, CDR2 FQNNGV. This CDR3 reads CASSNPLGTGSYNEQFF. The CDR3 nucleotides are TGTGCCAGCAGCAACCCCCTGGGGACTGGCTCCTACAATGAGCAGTTCTTC.